The sequence of this T cell receptor beta chain was determined in a study of graft-versus-host responses after intestinal transplantation. Study at large: Once they had received anti-thymocyte globulin induction, all recipients took tacrolimus and steroids for 2 to 4 years. Study observations and caveats: Among recipient marrow samples, GvH clones were found; some appeared first in ileum or blood.

Repertoires were generated with immunoSEQ multiplex PCR, while TCRdb's copy carries only in-frame clones and drops some. The profile shows 23,000 or so clones, roughly 42% of them singletons. The germline V gene has CDR1 SGHNT and CDR2 YENEEA. The CDR3 is 15 amino acids. V shed 3 bases, J shed 4 bases, and the junction held 6 bases outside the gene matches. Co-plating was performed using around 200,000 CFSE-labeled responder cells and around 200,000 irradiated, violet-dye-labeled stimulator cells. The reaction was completed, and proliferating CFSE-low CD3+CD4+ and CD3+CD8+ responders were then sorted. This clone turned up a few times.

This specimen was alloreactive CD4+ T cells from a mixed lymphocyte reaction culture, taken before intestinal transplant. The subset here: CFSE-low proliferating T cells sorted from approximately 6-day pre-transplant mixed lymphocyte reaction (GvH or HvG direction). The gene calls are TRBV11-3 and TRBJ1-5, with 7 bases fitting TRBD1. This receptor was taken from a human patient who received an intestinal transplant. The chain's CDR3 is CASSLGTVPNQPQHF. In DNA, the CDR3 is TGTGCCAGCAGCTTGGGGACAGTTCCTAATCAGCCCCAGCATTTT.